This T cell receptor (beta chain) emerged from a study of T cell repertoires in cytomegalovirus infection. Study context: It was the public TCR beta signatures that indicated both CMV infection and matching HLA type.

TCRdb used MiXCR to reprocess the reads, holding one entry per CDR3 protein. The sample carries about 460,000 distinct CDR3 sequences, 10% to 12% recorded once. CDR1 is LNHDA, CDR2 SQIVND, per germline (reference sequence). The CDR3 has 13 residues. The V end lost 10 bases, the J end lost 0 bases, and 10 bases lay between the germline ends. This clonotype has a count of ten or more. What was sequenced was PBMCs. The chain uses TRBV19 and TRBJ2-1, with D unresolved. The receptor's source is a human donor in good health (CMV status not recorded). Some clones in this sample may be carry-over from other donors' samples. The CDR3 bases are TGTGCCACCGCCAGGAGCTCCTACAATGAGCAGTTCTTC. The encoded protein is CATARSSYNEQFF.